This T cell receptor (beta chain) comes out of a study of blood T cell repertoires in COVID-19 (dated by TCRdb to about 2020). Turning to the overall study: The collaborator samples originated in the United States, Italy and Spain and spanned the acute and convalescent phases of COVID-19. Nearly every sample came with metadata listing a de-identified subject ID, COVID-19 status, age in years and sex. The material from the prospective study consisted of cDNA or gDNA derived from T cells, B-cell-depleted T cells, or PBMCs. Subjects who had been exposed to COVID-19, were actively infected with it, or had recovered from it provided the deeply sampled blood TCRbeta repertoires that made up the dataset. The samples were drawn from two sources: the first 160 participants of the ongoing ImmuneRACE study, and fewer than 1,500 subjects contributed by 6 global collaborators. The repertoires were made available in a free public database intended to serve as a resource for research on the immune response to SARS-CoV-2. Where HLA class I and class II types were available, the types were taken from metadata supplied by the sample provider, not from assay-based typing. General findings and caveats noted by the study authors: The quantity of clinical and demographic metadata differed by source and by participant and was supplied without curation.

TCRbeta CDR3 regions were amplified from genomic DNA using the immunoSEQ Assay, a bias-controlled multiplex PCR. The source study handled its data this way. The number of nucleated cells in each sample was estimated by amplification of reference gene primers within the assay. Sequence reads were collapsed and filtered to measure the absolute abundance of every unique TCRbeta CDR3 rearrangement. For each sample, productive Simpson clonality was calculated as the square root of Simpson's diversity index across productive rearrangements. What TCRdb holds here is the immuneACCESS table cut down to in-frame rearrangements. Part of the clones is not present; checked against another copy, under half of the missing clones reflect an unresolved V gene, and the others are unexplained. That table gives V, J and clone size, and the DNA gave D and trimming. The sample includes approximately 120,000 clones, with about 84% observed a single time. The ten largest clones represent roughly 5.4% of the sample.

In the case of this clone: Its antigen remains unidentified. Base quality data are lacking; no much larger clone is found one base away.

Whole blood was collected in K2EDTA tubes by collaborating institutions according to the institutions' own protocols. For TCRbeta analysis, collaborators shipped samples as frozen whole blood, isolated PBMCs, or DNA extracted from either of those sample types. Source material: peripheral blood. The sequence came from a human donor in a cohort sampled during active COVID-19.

The nucleotide sequence is given as TGTGCCAGCAGCTCGCCGGACAGGGCCAACTATGGCTACACCTTC. Its product reads: CASSSPDRANYGYTF. The rearranged chain carries TRBV7-9 and TRBJ1-2; a stretch of 8 junction bases matches TRBD1. Trimming leaves V shorter by 4 bases and J shorter by 2 bases, with the junction holding 6 bases beyond the gene matches. The germline V gene (reference sequence) sets CDR1 to SEHNR and CDR2 to FQNEAQ. The CDR3 contains 15 residues, cysteine and phenylalanine counted. Of all the DNA, just the CDR3 is kept, 45 bases in frame from base 1.